One and the same sample provided the 18 T cell receptor beta chains below, sequenced in a study of OX40 agonist ivuxolimab in advanced cancers. The table came from immunoSEQ multiplex PCR; TCRdb's copy has only in-frame clones and leaves some out. The sample holds over 45,000 clones; under 85% are singletons and the top ten take roughly 4.4%. The sequenced sample was CD4+ or CD8+ T cells sorted from blood, obtained in a trial of the OX40 agonist ivuxolimab. These receptors came from an adult with an advanced solid tumor such as melanoma, head and neck, liver or kidney cancer.

This clone was seen a few times. This chain connects TRBV6-1 to TRBJ2-7; possibly TRBD1 for D (5 bases). This CDR3 has 16 amino acids. Germline CDR1 and CDR2: MNHNS and SASEGT. The ends were cut back, 4 bases at V and 1 base at J, with 17 bases in the middle. CDR3 residues: CASSGLDTLVSYEQYF. Written as DNA, the CDR3 is TGTGCCAGCAGTGGTTTGGACACCTTGGTATCCTACGAGCAGTACTTC.

The V and J genes are TRBV5-1 and TRBJ2-1; 9 nucleotides line up with TRBD2. This CDR3 has 15 amino acids. Losses at the gene ends were 6 bases for V and 2 bases for J; bases not matched to a gene: 6. Germline-derived CDR1 and CDR2 are SGHRS and YFSETQ. The DNA for the CDR3 is TGCGCCAGCACCCTAGCGGGACGGCCCTACAATGAGCAGTTCTTC. Translating gives CASTLAGRPYNEQFF.

The chain uses TRBV5-4 and TRBJ2-5, with D perhaps TRBD2 (6 bases). The CDR3 extends over 17 amino acids. Germline loops: CDR1 SGHNT, CDR2 YYREEE (reference sequence). With 4 bases removed from V and 5 bases from J, the gap between germline ends came to 24 bases. Written as DNA, the CDR3 is TGTGCCAGCAGCCCCACCTCCGCGGCGGGGAGGTTGGAGACCCAGTACTTC. Translated: CASSPTSAAGRLETQYF.

The V and J genes are TRBV6-1 and TRBJ2-1, with 9 bases that match TRBD1. Germline V lookup: CDR1 MNHNS, CDR2 SASEGT. V gave up 0 bases and J gave up 9 bases; unmatched junction bases: 9. The CDR3 totals 16 residues. CDR3 sequence (DNA): TGTGCCAGCAGTGAAGCGAGGGGACAGGGTGACAGTGAGCAGTTCTTC. Its protein is CASSEARGQGDSEQFF.

The chain recombines TRBV7-9 with TRBJ2-1, with a tentative D call TRBD1 (6 bases). V was trimmed by 5 bases and J by 5 bases, leaving 16 bases between them. In germline, CDR1 is SEHNR, CDR2 FQNEAQ (reference sequence). CDR3 size: 15 residues. In DNA form, the CDR3 reads TGTGCCAGCAGCCCACGGGCAGGGGCGGACAATGAGCAGTTCTTC. Amino acid sequence: CASSPRAGADNEQFF.

V is TRBV11-2 and J is TRBJ2-7; no definite D call. Germline CDR1 is SGHAT and CDR2 is FQNNGV. This CDR3 spans 12 amino acids. V lost 0 bases and J lost 7, with 7 bases in between. CDR3 residues: CASSLEFGEQYF. In DNA form, the CDR3 reads TGTGCCAGCAGCTTAGAGTTCGGGGAGCAGTACTTC.

The chain carries TRBV11-3 and TRBJ2-1; a weak D match, TRBD2 (6 bases). Trimming cost V 5 bases and J 0 bases, with 14 bases left between them. Germline loops: CDR1 SGHNT, CDR2 YENEEA. The CDR3 is 16 residues long. In DNA, the CDR3 is TGTGCCAGCAGCCCCTCTAGCGTGAGCTCCTACAATGAGCAGTTCTTC. Its translation: CASSPSSVSSYNEQFF. Complete variable domain (other parts from reference TRBV11-3 and TRBJ2-1): EAGVVQSPRYKIIEKKQPVAFWCNPISGHNTLYWYLQNLGQGPELLIRYENEEAVDDSQLPKDRFSAERLKGVDSTLKIQPAELGDSAVYLCASSPSSVSSYNEQFFGPGTRLTVL.

The gene calls are TRBV18 and TRBJ2-5, with D possibly matching TRBD2 (5 bases). The CDR3 has 13 residues. With 4 bases removed from V and 3 bases from J, the gap between germline ends came to 9 bases. CDR1 KGHSH and CDR2 LQKENI come from the germline V gene. For the CDR3, the DNA is TGTGCCAGCTCACTGGGAGAGGAAGAGACCCAGTACTTC. Protein: CASSLGEEETQYF.

This clone was seen only a few times. The V call is TRBV29-1, the J call TRBJ2-1, with 8 nucleotides matching TRBD1. The V segment lost 4 bases and the J segment 4 bases; nucleotides outside the gene matches: 6. Germline lookup yields CDR1 SQVTM and CDR2 ANQGSEA. This CDR3 has 14 residues. The DNA for the CDR3 is TGCAGCGTTGTTGAGACAGGGGTGTACAATGAGCAGTTCTTC. This translates into CSVVETGVYNEQFF.

The chain employs TRBV2 and TRBJ1-6, with 9 positions matching TRBD1. The CDR3 runs to 14 residues. Germline assignment: CDR1 SNHLY and CDR2 FYNNEI. V shed 5 bases, J shed 10 bases, and the junction held 6 bases outside the gene matches. In DNA form, the CDR3 reads TGTGCCAGCAGTTCTGGACAGGGGCAATCACCCCTCCACTTT. Protein: CASSSGQGQSPLHF.

The V and J genes are TRBV28 and TRBJ2-7; no clear D gene. From germline, CDR1 is MDHEN and CDR2 SYDVKM. The CDR3 contains 15 residues. The V gene lost 5 bases and the J gene lost 0 bases, with 14 bases spanning the gap. CDR3 sequence: CASSTPTSNSYEQYF. The CDR3 nucleotides are TGTGCCAGCAGTACCCCGACATCGAACTCCTACGAGCAGTACTTC.

The chain employs TRBV27 and TRBJ1-1; D may be TRBD1 (6 bases). Germline loops: CDR1 MNHEY, CDR2 SMNVEV (reference sequence). This CDR3 comprises 16 residues. The V end was cut by 5 bases, the J end by 1 base, with 17 bases between. CDR3 in amino acids: CASSLGGARGNTEAFF. The DNA for the CDR3 is TGTGCCAGCAGTCTAGGGGGGGCGAGGGGGAACACTGAAGCTTTCTTT.

The chain links TRBV6-5 to TRBJ1-6, with TRBD1 matching over 7 bases. The CDR3 has 15 residues. V dropped 4 bases and J dropped 6; count of bases not matched to a gene: 6. Germline V CDR1 and CDR2: MNHEY, SVGAGI. The CDR3 region is CASSSTGFGNSPLHF. CDR3 in DNA: TGTGCCAGCAGTTCGACAGGGTTTGGTAATTCACCCCTCCACTTT.

This clone was seen only a few times. The same CDR3 can be traced to other DNA sequences in this sample. V usage is TRBV7-9 and J usage is TRBJ2-1; no reliable D call. The CDR3 extends over 14 amino acids. V was clipped by 3 bases and J by 0 bases, with 6 bases between them. Germline V lookup: CDR1 SEHNR, CDR2 FQNEAQ (reference sequence). DNA of the CDR3: TGTGCCAGCAGCTTTCAGTCCTCCTACAATGAGCAGTTCTTC. Encoded protein: CASSFQSSYNEQFF.

J is TRBJ1-6 and V is TRBV9, with D hard to call. CDR3 length equals 14 residues. Germline loops: CDR1 SGDLS, CDR2 YYNGEE. Trimming took off 2 bases at V and 5 bases at J, with 8 bases between the two ends. The CDR3, as DNA: TGTGCCAGCAGCGTCGACCGGCATAATTCACCCCTCCACTTT. This codes for CASSVDRHNSPLHF.

V gene TRBV7-3 combines with J gene TRBJ2-3; D may be TRBD1 or TRBD2 (5 bases each). V lost 3 bases to trimming and J lost 1 base, with 11 bases between them. This CDR3 has 15 amino acids. Per germline, CDR1 SGHTA and CDR2 FQGTGA. The CDR3 loop reads CASSLGSGRTDTQYF. DNA for the CDR3: TGTGCCAGCAGCTTGGGGTCGGGACGCACAGATACGCAGTATTTT.

The chain is built from TRBV18 and TRBJ2-7; no firm D call. The V gene lost 5 bases and the J gene lost 7 bases, with 15 bases spanning the gap. The CDR3 consists of 13 residues. Germline-derived CDR1 and CDR2 are KGHSH and LQKENI. CDR3 protein: CASSKTPEGEQYF. The DNA of the CDR3 is TGTGCCAGCTCAAAGACCCCCGAAGGTGAGCAGTACTTC. The full variable domain, its missing parts supplied by reference TRBV18 and TRBJ2-7, is NAGVMQNPRHLVRRRGQEARLRCSPMKGHSHVYWYRQLPEEGLKFMVYLQKENIIDESGMPKERFSAEFPKEGPSILRIQQVVRGDSAAYFCASSKTPEGEQYFGPGTRLTVT.

The chain joins TRBV4-2 to TRBJ1-2; possible D gene TRBD1, 5 bases. Germline V gene lookup returns CDR1 LGHNA and CDR2 YNFKEQ. The CDR3 extends over 14 amino acids. The ends were cut back, 0 bases at V and 8 bases at J, with 13 bases in the middle. The CDR3: CASSQDARAGGYTF. CDR3 DNA sequence: TGTGCCAGCAGCCAAGATGCCAGGGCGGGAGGCTACACCTTC.